This TCR beta chain is from a study of PD-L1 blockade in urothelial cancer. Repertoires were generated with immunoSEQ multiplex PCR, while TCRdb's copy carries only in-frame clones and drops some. The profile shows 45,000 or so clones, 82% of them singletons. The receptor was derived from a man in his 70s with urothelial cancer. The specimen comprised PBMCs, sampled around atezolizumab (anti-PD-L1) treatment.

The CDR3 loop is CASSQSGAGGGDTQYF. The CDR3 DNA follows: TGCGCCAGCAGCCAGTCGGGAGCGGGGGGCGGGGATACGCAGTATTTT. The chain couples TRBV4-3 to TRBJ2-3; 9 positions match TRBD2. The germline CDR1 and CDR2 sequences are LGHNA and YSLEER. Losses at the gene ends were 3 bases for V and 6 bases for J; bases not matched to a gene: 10. CDR3 length: 16 residues.